This T cell receptor (beta chain) was identified during a study of blood T cell repertoires in COVID-19. Study summary: Some COVID-19 samples were acute and others convalescent; all came from the United States, Italy and Spain. PBMCs, B-cell-depleted T cells, or T cells were the source of the cDNA or gDNA that made up the material.

As handled by the study authors: Using reference gene primer amplification, nucleated cell counts were estimated. Sequencing was performed with immunoSEQ multiplex PCR; in TCRdb, only in-frame clones are kept and a portion is missing. V and J calls and clone size are copied from that table; D and trimming were computed from the DNA. There are 150,000 to 200,000 clones in the sample; roughly nine tenths occur only once, and around 20% lies in the top ten. The sequence was collected from a man aged 70-80 years with active or convalescent COVID-19. The specimen was peripheral blood.

The CDR3 reads CASSVLRKQENTEAFF. In DNA, the CDR3 is TGTGCCAGCAGCGTTTTAAGAAAACAGGAGAACACTGAAGCTTTCTTT. This chain joins TRBV9 and TRBJ1-1; D is possibly TRBD1 (5 bases). The CDR3 is made up of 16 amino acids. Germline values: CDR1 SGDLS, CDR2 YYNGEE. Trimming removed 2 bases at V and 1 base at J, with 15 bases between.